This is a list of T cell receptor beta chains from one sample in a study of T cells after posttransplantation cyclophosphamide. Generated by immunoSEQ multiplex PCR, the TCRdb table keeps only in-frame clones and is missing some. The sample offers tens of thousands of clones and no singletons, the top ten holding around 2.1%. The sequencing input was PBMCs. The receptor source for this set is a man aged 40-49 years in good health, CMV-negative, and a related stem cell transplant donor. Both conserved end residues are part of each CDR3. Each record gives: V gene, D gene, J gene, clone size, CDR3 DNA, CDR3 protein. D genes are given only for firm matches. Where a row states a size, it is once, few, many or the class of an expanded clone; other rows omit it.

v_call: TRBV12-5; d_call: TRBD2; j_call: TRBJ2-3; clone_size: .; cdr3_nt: TGTGCTAGTGGTTCGGTACCCCCGGGACTAGCGGGGGGGGTAGGCACAGATACGCAGTATTTT; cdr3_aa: CASGSVPPGLAGGVGTDTQYF
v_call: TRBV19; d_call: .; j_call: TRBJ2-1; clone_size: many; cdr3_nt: TGTGCCAGTACCATCGGGGGTGATGAGCAGTTCTTC; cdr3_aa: CASTIGGDEQFF
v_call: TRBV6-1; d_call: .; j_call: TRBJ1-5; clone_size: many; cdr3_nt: TGTGCCAGCAGCCGACAAGGTGGAAATCAGCCCCAGCATTTT; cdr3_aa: CASSRQGGNQPQHF
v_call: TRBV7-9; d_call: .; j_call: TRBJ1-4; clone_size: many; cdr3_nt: TGTGCCAGCAGCTTACAACAGGCGGATGAAAAACTGTTTTTT; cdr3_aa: CASSLQQADEKLFF
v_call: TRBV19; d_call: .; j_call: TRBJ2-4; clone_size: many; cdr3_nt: TGTGCCAGTAGTATAGGATCTAGGGGAGCCAAAAACATTCAGTACTTC; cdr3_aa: CASSIGSRGAKNIQYF
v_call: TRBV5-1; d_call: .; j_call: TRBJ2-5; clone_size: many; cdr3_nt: TGCGCCAGCAGCCTCGGCGGTTTCGAGACCCAGTACTTC; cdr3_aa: CASSLGGFETQYF
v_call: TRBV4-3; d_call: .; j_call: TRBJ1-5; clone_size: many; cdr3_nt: TGCGCCAGCAGCCGAAATGCGCAGGGCGATCAGCCCCAGCATTTT; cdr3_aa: CASSRNAQGDQPQHF
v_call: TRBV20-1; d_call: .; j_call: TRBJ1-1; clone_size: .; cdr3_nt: TGCAGTGCCTTCAGGGTTTCTGAAGCTTTCTTT; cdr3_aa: CSAFRVSEAFF
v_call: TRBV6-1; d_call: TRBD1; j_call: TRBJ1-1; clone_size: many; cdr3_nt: TGTGCCAGCAGCCAACAGGGGAGCACTGAAGCTTTCTTT; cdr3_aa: CASSQQGSTEAFF
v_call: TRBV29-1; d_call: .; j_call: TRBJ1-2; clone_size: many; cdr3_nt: TGCACCACACTTACAGGGTCTGGCTACACCTTC; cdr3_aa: CTTLTGSGYTF
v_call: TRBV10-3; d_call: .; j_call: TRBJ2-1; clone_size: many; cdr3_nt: TGTGCCATCAGCGAAGGGGCCTACACTGGAAATGAGCAGTTCTTC; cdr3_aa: CAISEGAYTGNEQFF
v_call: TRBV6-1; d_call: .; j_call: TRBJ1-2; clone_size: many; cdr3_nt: TGTGCCAGCAGTGAGAGGGGTCAGGGGTCCTATGGCTACACCTTC; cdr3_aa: CASSERGQGSYGYTF
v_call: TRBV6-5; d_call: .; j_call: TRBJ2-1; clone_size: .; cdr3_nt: TGTGCCAGCAGTTACAGGGTCGGGGACTCCTACAATGAGCAGTTCTTC; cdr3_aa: CASSYRVGDSYNEQFF
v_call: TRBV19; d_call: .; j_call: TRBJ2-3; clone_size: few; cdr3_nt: TGTGCCAGTAGTAGTTCCCAGGGGTACACGCAGTATTTT; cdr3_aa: CASSSSQGYTQYF
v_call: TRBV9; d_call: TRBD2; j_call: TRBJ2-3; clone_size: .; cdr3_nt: TGTGCCAGCAGCGTAGCAAGCGGGAGGATGCCGAGGGATACGCAGTATTTT; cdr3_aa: CASSVASGRMPRDTQYF
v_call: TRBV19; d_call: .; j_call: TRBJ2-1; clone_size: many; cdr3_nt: TGTGCCAGTAGTATCCGCAGGGTATCCTACAATGAGCAGTTCTTC; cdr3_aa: CASSIRRVSYNEQFF
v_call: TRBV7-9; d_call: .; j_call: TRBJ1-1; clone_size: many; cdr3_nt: TGTGCCAGCAGTGAACCTGAGGGGGACACTGAAGCTTTCTTT; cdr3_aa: CASSEPEGDTEAFF
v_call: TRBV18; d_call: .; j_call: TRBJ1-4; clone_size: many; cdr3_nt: TGTGCCAGCTCACCGCGCCAAGGGGCCACTAATGAAAAACTGTTTTTT; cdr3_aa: CASSPRQGATNEKLFF
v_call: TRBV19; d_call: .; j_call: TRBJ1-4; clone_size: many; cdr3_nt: TGTGCCAGCAACCACCACGGGAGGGGTGAAAAACTGTTTTTT; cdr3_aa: CASNHHGRGEKLFF
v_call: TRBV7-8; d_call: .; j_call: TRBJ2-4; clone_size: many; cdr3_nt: TGTGCCAGCAGCTTAGGAAGGGGAGCCAAAAACATTCAGTACTTC; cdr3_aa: CASSLGRGAKNIQYF
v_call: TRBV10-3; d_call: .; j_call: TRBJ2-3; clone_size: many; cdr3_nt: TGTGCCATCAGTGAGTTCTCGAGCACAGATACGCAGTATTTT; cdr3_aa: CAISEFSSTDTQYF
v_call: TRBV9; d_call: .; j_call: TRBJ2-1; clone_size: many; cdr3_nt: TGTGCCAGCACTTCGGGAACCTACAATGAGCAGTTCTTC; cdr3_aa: CASTSGTYNEQFF
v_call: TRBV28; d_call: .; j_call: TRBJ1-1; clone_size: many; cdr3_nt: TGTGCCAGCAGTCTGGCAGGGGACGGTACTGAAGCTTTCTTT; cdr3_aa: CASSLAGDGTEAFF
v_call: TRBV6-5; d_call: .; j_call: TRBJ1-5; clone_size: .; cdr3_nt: TGTGCCAGCAGTCGGGGTAGCAATCAGCCCCAGCATTTT; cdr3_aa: CASSRGSNQPQHF
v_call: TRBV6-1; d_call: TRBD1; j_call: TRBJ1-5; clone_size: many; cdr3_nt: TGTGCCAGCAGCCCCCTTGGGACAGACAATCAGCCCCAGCATTTT; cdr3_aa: CASSPLGTDNQPQHF
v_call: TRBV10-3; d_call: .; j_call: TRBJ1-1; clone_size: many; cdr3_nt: TGTGCCATCCGGGTCAGGGGCGATGATAACACTGAAGCTTTCTTT; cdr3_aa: CAIRVRGDDNTEAFF
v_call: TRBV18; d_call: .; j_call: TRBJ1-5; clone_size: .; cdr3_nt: TGTGCCAGCTCCCAGACTACAGGGTACCAGCCCCAGCATTTT; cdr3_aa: CASSQTTGYQPQHF
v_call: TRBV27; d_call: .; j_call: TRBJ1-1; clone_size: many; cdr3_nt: TGTGCCAGCAGTTTAGCAGGGGTGAACACTGAAGCTTTCTTT; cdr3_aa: CASSLAGVNTEAFF
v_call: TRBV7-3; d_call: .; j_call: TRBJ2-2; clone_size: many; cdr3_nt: TGTGCCAGCAGCTCTGCGAACACCGGGGAGCTGTTTTTT; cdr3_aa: CASSSANTGELFF
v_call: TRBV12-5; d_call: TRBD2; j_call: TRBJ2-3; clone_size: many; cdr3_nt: TGTGCTAGTGCTACGGGACTAGCGGATTCAGATACGCAGTATTTT; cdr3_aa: CASATGLADSDTQYF
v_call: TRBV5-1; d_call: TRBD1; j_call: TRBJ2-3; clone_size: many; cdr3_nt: TGCGCCAGCAGCTTGGAGGGGACAGACACAGATACGCAGTATTTT; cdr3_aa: CASSLEGTDTDTQYF
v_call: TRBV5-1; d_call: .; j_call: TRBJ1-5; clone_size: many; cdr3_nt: TGCGCCAACCTATATCTCAGGGGTTCCGATCAGCCCCAGCATTTT; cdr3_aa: CANLYLRGSDQPQHF
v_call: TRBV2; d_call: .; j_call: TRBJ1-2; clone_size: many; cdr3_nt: TGTGCCAGCTCGGGGGGCGATGGCTACACCTTC; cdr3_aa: CASSGGDGYTF
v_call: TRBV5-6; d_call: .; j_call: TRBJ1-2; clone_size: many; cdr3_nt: TGTGCCAGCAGCCTGGGGGGGGTCGGTAACTATGGCTACACCTTC; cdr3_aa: CASSLGGVGNYGYTF
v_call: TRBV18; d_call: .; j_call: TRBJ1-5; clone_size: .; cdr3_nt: TGTGCCAGCTCTCTTAAATCGGGATCGGCTCGGCCCCAGCATTTT; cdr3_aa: CASSLKSGSARPQHF
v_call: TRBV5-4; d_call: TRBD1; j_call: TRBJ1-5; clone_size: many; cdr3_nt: TGTGCCAGCAGCTTCCAGGGGGCGGGTAGCAATCAGCCCCAGCATTTT; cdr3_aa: CASSFQGAGSNQPQHF
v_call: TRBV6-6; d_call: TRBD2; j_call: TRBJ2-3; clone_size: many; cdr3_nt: TGTGCCAGCAGTACGGGACTAGCGGGAGATACGCAGTATTTT; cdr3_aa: CASSTGLAGDTQYF
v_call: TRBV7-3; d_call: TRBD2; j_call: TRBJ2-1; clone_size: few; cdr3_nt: TGTGCCAGCAGCCCGGGACTAGCGGGAGACTATGAGCAGTTCTTC; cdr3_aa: CASSPGLAGDYEQFF
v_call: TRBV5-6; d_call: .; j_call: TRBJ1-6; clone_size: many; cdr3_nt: TGTGCCAGCAGCTTGCGGCAGGGGTCGTCCTCACCCCTCCACTTT; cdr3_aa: CASSLRQGSSSPLHF
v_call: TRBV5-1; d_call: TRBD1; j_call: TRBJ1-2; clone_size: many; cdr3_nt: TGCGCCAGCAGCTTACTGCAGGGGGCCAACGAGGGTGGCTACACCTTC; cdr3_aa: CASSLLQGANEGGYTF
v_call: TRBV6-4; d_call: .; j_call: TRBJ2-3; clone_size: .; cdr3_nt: TGTGCCAGCAGTGCGGGACTGTACACAGATACGCAGTATTTT; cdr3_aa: CASSAGLYTDTQYF
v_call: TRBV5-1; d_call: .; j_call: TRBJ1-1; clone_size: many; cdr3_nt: TGCGCCAGCAGCTTAGACAGGAACACTGAAGCTTTCTTT; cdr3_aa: CASSLDRNTEAFF
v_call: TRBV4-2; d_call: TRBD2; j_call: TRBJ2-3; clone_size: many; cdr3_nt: TGTGCCAGCAGCCAAGATGTTTCAAGCGGGAGCTCCGATACGCAGTATTTT; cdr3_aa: CASSQDVSSGSSDTQYF
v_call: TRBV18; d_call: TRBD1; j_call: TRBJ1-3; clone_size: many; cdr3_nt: TGTGCCAGCTCACCAGGGACAGCGGGAAACACCATATATTTT; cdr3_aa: CASSPGTAGNTIYF
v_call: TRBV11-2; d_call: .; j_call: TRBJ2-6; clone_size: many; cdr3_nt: TGTGCCAGCAGCCCTCGGTCTCCAGGGGCCAACGTCCTGACTTTC; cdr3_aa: CASSPRSPGANVLTF
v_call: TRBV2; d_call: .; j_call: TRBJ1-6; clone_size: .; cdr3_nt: TGTGCCAGCAGTTCCGGGTACTCACCCCTCCACTTT; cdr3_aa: CASSSGYSPLHF
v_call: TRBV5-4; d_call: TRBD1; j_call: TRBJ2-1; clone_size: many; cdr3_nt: TGTGCCAGCAGCTCAGGGGGCCCATACAATGAGCAGTTCTTC; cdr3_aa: CASSSGGPYNEQFF
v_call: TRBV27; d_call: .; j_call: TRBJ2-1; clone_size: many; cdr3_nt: TGTGCCAGCAGTTTATGGACAGCTCGGGTCAATGAGCAGTTCTTC; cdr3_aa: CASSLWTARVNEQFF
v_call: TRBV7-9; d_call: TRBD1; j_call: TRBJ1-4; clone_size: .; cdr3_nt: TGTGTCAGCAGCTTAGGTTTGGGACAGCGTCAAAAACTGTTTTTT; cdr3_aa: CVSSLGLGQRQKLFF
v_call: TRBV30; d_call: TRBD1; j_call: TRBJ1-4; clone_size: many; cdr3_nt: TGTGCCTGGAACCGGGGACAGGTTAATGAAAAACTGTTTTTT; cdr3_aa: CAWNRGQVNEKLFF